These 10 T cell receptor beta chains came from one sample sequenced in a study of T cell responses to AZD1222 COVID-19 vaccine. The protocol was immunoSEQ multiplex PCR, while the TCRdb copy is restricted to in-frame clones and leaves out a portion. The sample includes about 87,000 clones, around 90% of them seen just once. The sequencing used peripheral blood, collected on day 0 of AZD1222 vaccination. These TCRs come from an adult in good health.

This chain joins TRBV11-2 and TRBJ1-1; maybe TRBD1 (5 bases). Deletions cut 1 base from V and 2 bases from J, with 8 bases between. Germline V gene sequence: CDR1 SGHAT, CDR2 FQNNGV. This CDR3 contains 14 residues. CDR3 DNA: TGTGCCAGCAGCTTAGGGGGGAGTAACACTGAAGCTTTCTTT. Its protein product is CASSLGGSNTEAFF.

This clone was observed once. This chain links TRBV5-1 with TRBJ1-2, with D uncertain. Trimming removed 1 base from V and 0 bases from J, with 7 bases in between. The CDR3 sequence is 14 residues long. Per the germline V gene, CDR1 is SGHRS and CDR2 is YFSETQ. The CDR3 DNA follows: TGCGCCAGCAGCTTGACCCCCACTAACTATGGCTACACCTTC. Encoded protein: CASSLTPTNYGYTF.

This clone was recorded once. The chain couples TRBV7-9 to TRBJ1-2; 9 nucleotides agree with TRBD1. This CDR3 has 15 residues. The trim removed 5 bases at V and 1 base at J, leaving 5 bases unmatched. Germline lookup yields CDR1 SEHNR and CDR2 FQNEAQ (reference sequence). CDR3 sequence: CASSPRTGVNYGYTF. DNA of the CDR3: TGTGCCAGCAGCCCCCGGACAGGGGTTAACTATGGCTACACCTTC.

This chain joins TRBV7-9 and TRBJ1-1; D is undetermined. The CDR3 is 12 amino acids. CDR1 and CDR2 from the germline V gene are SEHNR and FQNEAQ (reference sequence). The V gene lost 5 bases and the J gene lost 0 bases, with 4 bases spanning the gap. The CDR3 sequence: CASSRMNTEAFF. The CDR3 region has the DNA TGTGCCAGCAGCCGGATGAACACTGAAGCTTTCTTT.

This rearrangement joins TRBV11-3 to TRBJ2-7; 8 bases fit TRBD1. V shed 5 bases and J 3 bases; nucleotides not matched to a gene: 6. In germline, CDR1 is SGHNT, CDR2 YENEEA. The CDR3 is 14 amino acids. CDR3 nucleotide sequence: TGTGCCAGCAGCCCAGGGGGCCCCTACTACGAGCAGTACTTC. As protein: CASSPGGPYYEQYF.

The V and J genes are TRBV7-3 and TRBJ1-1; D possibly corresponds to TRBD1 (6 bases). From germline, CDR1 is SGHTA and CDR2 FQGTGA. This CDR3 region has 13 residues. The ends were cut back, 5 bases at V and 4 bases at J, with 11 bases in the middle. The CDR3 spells CASSVQGATEAFF. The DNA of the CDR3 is TGTGCCAGCAGCGTACAGGGCGCCACTGAAGCTTTCTTT.

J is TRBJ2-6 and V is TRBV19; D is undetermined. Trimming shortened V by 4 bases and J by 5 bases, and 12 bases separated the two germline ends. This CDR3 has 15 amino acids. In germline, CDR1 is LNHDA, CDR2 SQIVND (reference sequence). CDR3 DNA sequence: TGTGCCAGTAGTACTTTCGGTACGAGGGCCAACGTCCTGACTTTC. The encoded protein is CASSTFGTRANVLTF.

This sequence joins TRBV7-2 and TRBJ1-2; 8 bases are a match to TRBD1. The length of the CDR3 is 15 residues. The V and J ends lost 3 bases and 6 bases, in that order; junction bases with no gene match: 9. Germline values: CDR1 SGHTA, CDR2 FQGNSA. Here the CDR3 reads CASSFRTGTKDGYTF. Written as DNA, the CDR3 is TGTGCCAGCAGCTTCCGGACAGGGACTAAGGATGGCTACACCTTC.

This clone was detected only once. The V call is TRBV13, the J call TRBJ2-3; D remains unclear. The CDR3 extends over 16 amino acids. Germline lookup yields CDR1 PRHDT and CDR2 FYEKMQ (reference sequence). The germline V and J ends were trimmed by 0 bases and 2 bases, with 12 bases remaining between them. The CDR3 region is CASSLGTPNITDTQYF. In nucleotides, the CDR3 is TGTGCCAGCAGCTTAGGGACACCTAATATCACAGATACGCAGTATTTT.

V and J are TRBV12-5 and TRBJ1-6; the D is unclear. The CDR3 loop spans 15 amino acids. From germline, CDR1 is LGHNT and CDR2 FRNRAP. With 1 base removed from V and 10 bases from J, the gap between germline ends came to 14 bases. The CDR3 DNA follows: TGTGCTAGTGGTTTGGAACCGGGCCTACAATCACCCCTCCACTTT. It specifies CASGLEPGLQSPLHF.